The 12 T cell receptor beta chains given below trace back to one sample, sequenced in a study of control samples from healthy donors and cancer patients. TCRdb's copy holds only in-frame clones and misses some; the assay was immunoSEQ multiplex PCR. This sample has tens of thousands of clones, with approximately 89% found just once. The sequenced material came from blood. These receptors were obtained from a middle-aged man in good health.

The chain has TRBV5-8 and TRBJ1-2; D possibly corresponds to TRBD1 (5 bases). The V end was cut by 5 bases, the J end by 6 bases, with 14 bases between. Germline V gene data show CDR1 as SGHTS and CDR2 as YDEGEE. CDR3 length equals 13 residues. CDR3 in amino acids: CASRLRGSHGYTF. The CDR3 bases are TGTGCCAGCAGACTTCGGGGGTCCCATGGCTACACCTTC.

The chain links TRBV10-3 to TRBJ1-5; D is undetermined. V was pared by 6 bases and J by 3 bases, with 6 bases between. CDR3 length: 12 residues. Per germline, CDR1 ENHRY and CDR2 SYGVKD. The CDR3 reads CAIRGDNQPQHF. The CDR3, as DNA: TGTGCCATCAGGGGAGACAATCAGCCCCAGCATTTT.

The V call is TRBV3-1 (or the pseudogene TRBV3-2), the J call TRBJ1-1, with D possibly matching TRBD1 (5 bases). Germline values: CDR1 LGHDT, CDR2 YNNKEL (reference sequence). The CDR3 consists of 12 residues. V was clipped by 8 bases and J by 6 bases, with 13 bases between them. The CDR3 sequence: CASGVSGAEAFF. DNA for the CDR3: TGTGCCAGCGGGGTCTCGGGGGCTGAAGCTTTCTTT.

The V call is TRBV2, the J call TRBJ1-1; 7 bases match TRBD1. The V segment lost 6 bases and the J segment 2 bases; nucleotides outside the gene matches: 9. The germline V gene has CDR1 SNHLY and CDR2 FYNNEI. This CDR3 comprises 15 residues. The CDR3 reads CASSRYRGFNTEAFF. CDR3 coding DNA: TGTGCCAGCAGCCGATACAGGGGTTTTAACACTGAAGCTTTCTTT.

V usage is TRBV5-1 and J usage is TRBJ2-3, with D unresolved. Per the germline V gene, CDR1 is SGHRS and CDR2 is YFSETQ. Trimming left V 0 bases short and J 2 bases short, with 7 bases between. This CDR3 spans 14 amino acids. CDR3 nucleotide sequence: TGCGCCAGCAGCTTGGGGGCAGACACAGATACGCAGTATTTT. Its translation is CASSLGADTDTQYF. The full variable domain, completed using reference TRBV5-1 and TRBJ2-3, is KAGVTQTPRYLIKTRGQQVTLSCSPISGHRSVSWYQQTPGQGLQFLFEYFSETQRNKGNFPGRFSGRQFSNSRSEMNVSTLELGDSALYLCASSLGADTDTQYFGPGTRLTVL.

The V gene is TRBV2, the J gene TRBJ1-3; TRBD1 might be the D (5 bases). From germline, CDR1 is SNHLY and CDR2 FYNNEI. The CDR3 is 15 residues long. Trimming stripped 5 bases from V and 3 bases from J, with 14 bases between. Here the CDR3 DNA reads TGTGCCAGCAGTTCGGACATCCGACGTGGAAACACCATATATTTT. This translates into CASSSDIRRGNTIYF. The full variable domain, its missing parts supplied by reference TRBV2 and TRBJ1-3, is EPEVTQTPSHQVTQMGQEVILRCVPISNHLYFYWYRQILGQKVEFLVSFYNNEISEKSEIFDDQFSVERPDGSNFTLKIRSTKLEDSAMYFCASSSDIRRGNTIYFGEGSWLTVV.

V is TRBV27 and J is TRBJ1-6; the D is unclear. Germline-derived CDR1 and CDR2 are MNHEY and SMNVEV (reference sequence). CDR3 length: 13 residues. The ends were cut back, 10 bases at V and 0 bases at J, with 7 bases in the middle. CDR3 amino acids: CATKSSYNSPLHF. The CDR3 region has the DNA TGTGCCACGAAGAGCTCCTATAATTCACCCCTCCACTTT.

The rearrangement links TRBV27 to TRBJ1-1; 8 nucleotides agree with TRBD1. The CDR3 is made up of 16 amino acids. Trimming removed 3 bases from V and 2 bases from J; junction bases left unmatched: 8. Germline-derived CDR1 and CDR2 are MNHEY and SMNVEV (reference sequence). The CDR3 DNA reads as TGTGCCAGCAGTTTCCGAATGGACAGGGACAACACTGAAGCTTTCTTT. It encodes CASSFRMDRDNTEAFF.

V gene TRBV2 combines with J gene TRBJ2-7, with 7 bases aligning to TRBD1. J lost 2 bases, V lost 3 bases, and 4 bases had no gene match. The CDR3 loop spans 14 amino acids. The germline gives CDR1 SNHLY, CDR2 FYNNEI. The CDR3 reads CASSDRQGAYEQYF. CDR3 sequence (DNA): TGTGCCAGCAGTGATCGACAGGGAGCCTACGAGCAGTACTTC. The complete variable domain, with remaining parts taken from reference TRBV2 and TRBJ2-7, reads EPEVTQTPSHQVTQMGQEVILRCVPISNHLYFYWYRQILGQKVEFLVSFYNNEISEKSEIFDDQFSVERPDGSNFTLKIRSTKLEDSAMYFCASSDRQGAYEQYFGPGTRLTVT.

For this clone: A read error may account for a junction end that differs from germline. The V gene is TRBV7-7, the J gene TRBJ2-6; D remains ambiguous. CDR3 length: 15 amino acids. Per germline, CDR1 SSHAT and CDR2 FNYEAQ (reference sequence). CDR3 DNA: TGTGCTAGCAGCCAGTGGAGTTCTGGGGCCAACGTCCTGACTTTC. Protein: CASSQWSSGANVLTF.

This clone has just a few counts. The gene calls are TRBV7-9 and TRBJ2-5, with 13 bases matching TRBD2. Unmatched junction bases numbered 5, after V lost 5 bases and J lost 2 bases. The CDR3 is 16 amino acids. Germline CDR1 is SEHNR and CDR2 is FQNEAQ (reference sequence). CDR3 region: CASSRTSGGWQETQYF. The DNA of the CDR3 is TGTGCCAGCAGCCGGACTAGCGGGGGATGGCAAGAGACCCAGTACTTC.

V usage is TRBV7-9 and J usage is TRBJ2-1; D possibly corresponds to TRBD1 (5 bases). Germline CDR1 and CDR2: SEHNR and FQNEAQ (reference sequence). CDR3 length: 16 residues. Between the trimmed V and J ends, which lost 0 bases and 8 bases, there was a span of 17 bases. The CDR3 bases are TGTGCCAGCAGCTTAGCCTCAGGGTTTCTGTACGATGAGCAGTTCTTC. This codes for CASSLASGFLYDEQFF.